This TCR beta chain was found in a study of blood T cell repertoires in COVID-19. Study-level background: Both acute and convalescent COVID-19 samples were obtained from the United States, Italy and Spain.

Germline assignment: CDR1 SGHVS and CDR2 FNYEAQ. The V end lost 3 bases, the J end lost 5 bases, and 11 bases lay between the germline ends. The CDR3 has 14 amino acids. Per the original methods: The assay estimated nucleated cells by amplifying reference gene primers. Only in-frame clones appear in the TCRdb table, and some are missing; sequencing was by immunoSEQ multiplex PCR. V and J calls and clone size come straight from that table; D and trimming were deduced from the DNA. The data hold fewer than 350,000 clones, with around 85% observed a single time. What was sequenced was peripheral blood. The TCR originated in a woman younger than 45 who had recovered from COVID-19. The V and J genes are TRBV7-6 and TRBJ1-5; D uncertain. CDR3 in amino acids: CASSLLGLDQPQHF. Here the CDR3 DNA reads TGTGCCAGCAGCTTGCTAGGACTAGATCAGCCCCAGCATTTT.